This TCR beta chain was documented in a study of blood T cell repertoires in COVID-19. Seattle patients were enrolled while actively infected and followed longitudinally. Authors' analysis steps: Nucleated cell counts were estimated from reference gene primer amplification. TCRdb's table, derived via immunoSEQ multiplex PCR, lists solely in-frame clones and lacks some. The DNA was the basis for D and trimming; V, J and clone size are from that table. The sample yields about 130,000 clones, 81% seen once. The sequenced material came from peripheral blood. This TCR was recovered from a man aged 30 to 45 with COVID-19, enrolled during active disease.

DNA of the CDR3: TGTGCCAGCAGTTTAATGGCAGGGAACTATGGCTACACCTTC. Translation gives CASSLMAGNYGYTF. This chain uses TRBV28 with TRBJ1-2; tentative D call: TRBD1 (5 bases). V lost 2 bases, J lost 2 bases, and 9 bases lay in between. Germline lookup yields CDR1 MDHEN and CDR2 SYDVKM. The CDR3 is made up of 14 amino acids.